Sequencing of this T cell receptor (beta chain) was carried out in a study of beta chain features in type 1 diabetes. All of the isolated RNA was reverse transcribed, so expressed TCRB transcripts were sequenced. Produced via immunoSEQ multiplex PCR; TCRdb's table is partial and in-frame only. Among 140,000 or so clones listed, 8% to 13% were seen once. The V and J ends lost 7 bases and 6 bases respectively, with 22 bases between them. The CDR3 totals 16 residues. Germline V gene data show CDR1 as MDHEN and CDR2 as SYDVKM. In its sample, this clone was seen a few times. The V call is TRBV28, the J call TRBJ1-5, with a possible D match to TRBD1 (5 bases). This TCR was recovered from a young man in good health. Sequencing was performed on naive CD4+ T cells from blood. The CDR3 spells CASTTFWGEAGQPQHF. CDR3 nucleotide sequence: TGTGCCAGCACCACTTTCTGGGGGGAGGCGGGTCAGCCCCAGCATTTT.